The 32 T cell receptor beta chains below all came from one sample that was sequenced in a study of CD8 T cells in ankylosing spondylitis. TCRdb passed the 5' RACE reads through MiXCR, listing each CDR3 protein once. Of about 360,000 distinct CDR3 sequences in the sample, roughly 14% were seen once. Sequencing was carried out using blood, either unsorted or a sorted T cell fraction (not recorded which). The source of these receptors is a male donor with ankylosing spondylitis or in good health (not recorded which).

The chain employs TRBV5-6 and TRBJ1-5; D may be TRBD1 (5 bases). CDR3 size: 15 residues. V was clipped by 1 base and J by 6 bases, with 14 bases between them. Germline V gene lookup returns CDR1 SGHDT and CDR2 YYEEEE. DNA for the CDR3: TGTGCCAGCAGCTTGAGGGCAGGGTGCAGTCAGCCCCAGCATTTT. Translated, it gives CASSLRAGCSQPQHF.

The chain joins TRBV6-1 to TRBJ2-2; 9 bases match TRBD2. With 8 bases clipped from V and 4 bases from J, the junction kept 8 bases outside the gene matches. Germline V gene lookup returns CDR1 MNHNS and CDR2 SASEGT. This CDR3 comprises 15 residues. The DNA for the CDR3 is TGTGCCAGCGATGGGCTAGCGGGACCCACCGGGGAGCTGTTTTTT. It specifies CASDGLAGPTGELFF.

This clonotype was counted a few times. This rearrangement joins TRBV5-6 to TRBJ1-5; D remains ambiguous. CDR3 length equals 14 residues. Germline CDR1 reads SGHDT; CDR2 reads YYEEEE. Trimming left V 1 base short and J 4 bases short, with 9 bases between. CDR3 loop: CASSLRMGNQPQHF. In DNA form, the CDR3 reads TGTGCCAGCAGCTTGAGGATGGGAAATCAGCCCCAGCATTTT. The variable domain in full, completed from reference TRBV5-6 and TRBJ1-5, reads DAGVTQSPTHLIKTRGQQVTLRCSPKSGHDTVSWYQQALGQGPQFIFQYYEEEERQRGNFPDRFSGHQFPNYSSELNVNALLLGDSALYLCASSLRMGNQPQHFGDGTRLSIL.

This clonotype was counted at least ten times. CDR3 sequence reads: CSVEAGVNTEAFF. The CDR3 DNA reads TGCAGCGTTGAGGCAGGGGTGAACACTGAAGCTTTCTTT. The chain links TRBV29-1 to TRBJ1-1, with D possibly matching TRBD1 (6 bases). The CDR3 is 13 residues long. The germline V gene encodes CDR1 SQVTM and CDR2 ANQGSEA. V lost 3 bases and J lost 0, with 8 bases in between.

This clonotype appeared a few times. V and J are TRBV24-1 and TRBJ1-1; D is unclear. V was cut by 3 bases and J by 2 bases, with 6 bases left in between. The CDR3 totals 13 residues. Germline V lookup: CDR1 KGHDR, CDR2 SFDVKD. As DNA, the CDR3 is TGTGCCACCAGTGATCCAATCAACACTGAAGCTTTCTTT. Encoded protein: CATSDPINTEAFF.

The table lists this clonotype with a few counts. V is TRBV4-2 and J is TRBJ2-7, with unresolved D. V lost 1 base and J lost 0, with 7 bases in between. The CDR3 runs to 14 residues. Germline V CDR1 and CDR2: LGHNA, YNFKEQ. CDR3 sequence reads: CASSQVESSYEQYF. The CDR3 nucleotides read TGTGCCAGCAGCCAAGTGGAGAGCTCCTACGAGCAGTACTTC.

The rearrangement joins TRBV7-6 to TRBJ2-1; perhaps TRBD2 as D (5 bases). V lost 1 base and J 10 bases, leaving 11 bases between the germline ends. The CDR3 loop spans 13 amino acids. Germline V lookup: CDR1 SGHVS, CDR2 FNYEAQ. This chain's CDR3 is CASSLEEATEQFF. As DNA, the CDR3 is TGTGCCAGCAGCTTAGAGGAGGCGACCGAGCAGTTCTTC.

This clonotype turned up a few times. The chain has TRBV5-1 and TRBJ2-7, with 9 positions matching TRBD1. The V gene end was trimmed by 4 bases and the J gene end by 2 bases; junction bases not matched to a gene: 7. This CDR3 region has 15 residues. Germline V gene lookup returns CDR1 SGHRS and CDR2 YFSETQ. The CDR3 is CASSPGQGKTYEQYF. DNA of the CDR3: TGCGCCAGCAGCCCGGGACAGGGAAAGACCTACGAGCAGTACTTC.

This chain links TRBV30 with TRBJ2-5, with D uncertain. The CDR3 sequence is 11 residues long. V was shortened by 1 base and J by 6 bases, with 6 bases between the two germline ends. Per germline, CDR1 GTSNPN and CDR2 SVGIG (reference sequence). This chain's CDR3 is CAWSGDKTQYF. In nucleotides, the CDR3 is TGTGCCTGGAGTGGAGACAAGACCCAGTACTTC.

The sample holds one count of this clonotype. This sequence joins TRBV25-1 and TRBJ2-7; D might be TRBD1 (6 bases). CDR3 length: 15 amino acids. Germline CDR1 MGHDK, CDR2 SYGVNS. Trimming took 4 bases from V and 2 from J, leaving 15 bases between them. The CDR3 DNA is TGTGCCAGCAGTGTATCAGGGGCCGTCCCCTACGAGCAGTACTTC. It codes for CASSVSGAVPYEQYF.

The gene calls are TRBV29-1 and TRBJ2-5; possible D gene TRBD1, 6 bases. Germline-derived CDR1 and CDR2 are SQVTM and ANQGSEA. V lost 3 bases, J lost 5 bases, and 16 bases lay in between. This CDR3 contains 14 residues. This CDR3 is CSVDGQTPWETQYF. DNA for the CDR3: TGCAGCGTTGACGGACAGACCCCTTGGGAGACCCAGTACTTC.

This clonotype has a count of ten or more. The chain is built from TRBV12-3 or TRBV12-4 and TRBJ2-1; 9 nucleotides match TRBD2. This CDR3 region has 15 residues. The ends lost 2 bases at V and 7 bases at J; junction bases unmatched: 6. CDR3 sequence reads: CASSLYSGRKNEQFF. The DNA of the CDR3 is TGTGCCAGCAGTTTATACAGCGGGAGGAAGAATGAGCAGTTCTTC.

This rearrangement joins TRBV9 to TRBJ1-2; D is unclear. Between the trimmed V and J ends, which lost 3 bases and 8 bases, there was a span of 14 bases. CDR3 length: 13 residues. Germline CDR1 reads SGDLS; CDR2 reads YYNGEE. The CDR3 loop reads CASSARALGGYTF. For the CDR3, the DNA is TGTGCCAGCAGCGCCCGGGCCCTCGGGGGCTACACCTTC.

This clonotype was found a few times. The chain links TRBV12-3 or TRBV12-4 to TRBJ1-6, with 7 bases identical to TRBD1. The V segment lost 6 bases and the J segment 7 bases; nucleotides outside the gene matches: 9. This CDR3 has 15 amino acids. The CDR3 nucleotides are TGTGCCAGCAGCCTCGACAGGGTAGGAAATTCACCCCTCCACTTT. It specifies CASSLDRVGNSPLHF.

A word on this clonotype: A read error may produce the germline difference seen at one junction end. The chain joins TRBV3-1 to TRBJ2-7; 15 positions agree with TRBD2. CDR1 and CDR2 from the germline V gene are LGHDT and YNNKEL (reference sequence). The CDR3 spans 20 residues. In DNA, the CDR3 is TGTGCCTGCAGCCAAGGGAAATTGGGACTAGCGGGAGGAGCCACTAACGAGCAGTACTTC. Protein product: CACSQGKLGLAGGATNEQYF.

V usage is TRBV7-9 and J usage is TRBJ2-1; TRBD2 agrees at 9 bases. Germline trimming cut 5 bases from V and 9 bases from J; bases unmatched to any gene: 8. Germline CDR1 and CDR2: SEHNR and FQNEAQ (reference sequence). The CDR3 has 14 residues. For the CDR3, the DNA is TGTGCCAGCAGCATTAGCGGGAGTAAGGGTGAGCAGTTCTTC. This encodes CASSISGSKGEQFF.

This clonotype occurred a few times. The chain couples TRBV5-1 to TRBJ1-4, with 9 bases lining up with TRBD1. This CDR3 region has 15 residues. Germline CDR1 is SGHRS and CDR2 is YFSETQ. The V segment lost 1 base and the J segment 7 bases; nucleotides outside the gene matches: 5. CDR3 region: CASSLSGDRAEKLFF. The CDR3 DNA reads TGCGCCAGCAGCTTGAGTGGGGACAGGGCTGAAAAACTGTTTTTT.

The sample holds a few counts of this clonotype. The chain uses TRBV4-2 and TRBJ1-2, with 8 nucleotides matching TRBD1. There are 17 residues in the CDR3. V shed 2 bases and J 3 bases; nucleotides not matched to a gene: 11. Germline CDR1 reads LGHNA; CDR2 reads YNFKEQ. The DNA for the CDR3 is TGTGCCAGCAGCCAATCCCAAAGGACAGGGAGTGACTATGGCTACACCTTC. It translates to CASSQSQRTGSDYGYTF.

The J gene is TRBJ2-2, the V gene TRBV11-1; 12 nucleotides align to TRBD1. After removal of 4 bases from V and 4 bases from J, the junction contained 10 bases not matched to a gene. Per the germline V gene, CDR1 is SGHAT and CDR2 is FQDESV (reference sequence). The CDR3 consists of 18 residues. The CDR3 reads CASSYGPGQGAGTGELFF. CDR3 DNA sequence: TGTGCCAGCAGCTATGGACCGGGACAGGGGGCCGGCACCGGGGAGCTGTTTTTT.

This clonotype was counted between two and nine times. The chain recombines TRBV3-1 with TRBJ1-1; possibly TRBD1 for D (5 bases). The CDR3 totals 14 residues. In germline, CDR1 is LGHDT, CDR2 YNNKEL (reference sequence). V shed 4 bases and J shed 5 bases, with 14 bases lying between them. CDR3 residues: CASSLSGGVTEAFF. CDR3 sequence (DNA): TGTGCCAGCAGCCTAAGCGGGGGGGTAACTGAAGCTTTCTTT.

The chain employs TRBV20-1 and TRBJ2-1; 12 nucleotides match TRBD2. This CDR3 region has 14 residues. Germline V CDR1 and CDR2: DFQATT, SNEGSKA (reference sequence). J lost 6 bases, V lost 6 bases, and 6 bases had no gene match. The CDR3 sequence: CSALAGGPGNEQFF. CDR3 coding DNA: TGCAGTGCGCTAGCGGGAGGGCCGGGCAATGAGCAGTTCTTC.

The chain carries TRBV4-2 and TRBJ2-6, with D tentatively TRBD1 (5 bases). The CDR3 sequence is 16 residues long. Between the trimmed V and J ends, which lost 4 bases and 2 bases, there was a span of 12 bases. Germline loops: CDR1 LGHNA, CDR2 YNFKEQ. As DNA, the CDR3 is TGTGCCAGCAGCCCTTCTACAGGCGCTGGGGCCAACGTCCTGACTTTC. It translates to CASSPSTGAGANVLTF.

This clonotype was seen many times. This chain connects TRBV12-3 or TRBV12-4 to TRBJ2-1, with 9 bases identical to TRBD2. This CDR3 is built from 12 residues. The V and J ends lost 5 bases and 15 bases, in that order; junction bases with no gene match: 8. This CDR3 is CASSPPSGKGFF. As DNA, the CDR3 is TGTGCCAGCAGTCCTCCTAGCGGGAAGGGGTTCTTC.

This clonotype was seen many times. The chain joins TRBV15 to TRBJ2-5; weak D call: TRBD1 (6 bases). In germline, CDR1 is LNHNV, CDR2 YYDKDF (reference sequence). This CDR3 region has 15 residues. Trimming took 0 bases from V and 2 from J, leaving 10 bases between them. CDR3 sequence (DNA): TGTGCCACCAGCAGAGATCAAGGGGGACAAGAGACCCAGTACTTC. Translated: CATSRDQGGQETQYF.

The table lists this clonotype with a few counts. This chain joins TRBV6-5 and TRBJ2-5, with TRBD1 identical over 7 bases. Germline V lookup: CDR1 MNHEY, CDR2 SVGAGI. Unmatched junction bases numbered 15, after V lost 2 bases and J lost 6 bases. This CDR3 is 17 amino acids long. The CDR3 coding sequence is TGTGCCAGCAGTTACCTCCCCGCCGGACAGGCTGTACAGACCCAGTACTTC. Its protein product is CASSYLPAGQAVQTQYF.

J is TRBJ2-4 and V is TRBV4-2; D remains unclear. V lost 0 bases and J lost 4, with 10 bases in between. Germline V lookup: CDR1 LGHNA, CDR2 YNFKEQ. This CDR3 spans 15 amino acids. The CDR3 reads CASSQETSAKNIQYF. DNA for the CDR3: TGTGCCAGCAGCCAAGAGACCAGCGCAAAAAACATTCAGTACTTC.

The chain has TRBV29-1 and TRBJ1-5; TRBD1 matches 7 bases. V trimming: 7 bases; J trimming: 6 bases; junction bases outside the gene matches: 9. CDR3 length equals 13 residues. In germline, CDR1 is SQVTM, CDR2 ANQGSEA. The CDR3 DNA sequence: TGCAGCGGAGGGGCAGGGGGGGGTCAGCCCCAGCATTTT. Translation gives CSGGAGGGQPQHF.

This clonotype was counted many times. CDR3 in DNA: TGTGCCAGCAGTTTCGGGGGGTTCGGCTACACCTTC. It translates to CASSFGGFGYTF. The gene calls are TRBV12-3 or TRBV12-4 and TRBJ1-2, with D possibly matching TRBD1 (5 bases). The CDR3 has 12 residues. The ends were cut back, 3 bases at V and 8 bases at J, with 10 bases in the middle.

The rearrangement joins TRBV2 to TRBJ2-3, with D unclear. This CDR3 has 15 residues. V lost 6 bases and J 2 bases, leaving 15 bases between the germline ends. CDR1 is SNHLY and CDR2 is FYNNEI in the germline V gene. The CDR3 region is CASSVDLLPTDTQYF. The CDR3 nucleotides read TGTGCCAGCAGCGTGGACCTTCTCCCCACAGATACGCAGTATTTT.

The chain carries TRBV18 and TRBJ1-5; 11 bases agree with TRBD1. Germline CDR1 reads KGHSH; CDR2 reads LQKENI. The CDR3 has 14 residues. With 3 bases clipped from V and 6 bases from J, the junction kept 1 base outside the gene matches. CDR3 in amino acids: CASSPGQGVQPQHF. The CDR3, as DNA: TGTGCCAGCTCACCGGGACAGGGGGTTCAGCCCCAGCATTTT.

This chain joins TRBV6-5 and TRBJ2-3, with 9 bases identical to TRBD2. Germline lookup yields CDR1 MNHEY and CDR2 SVGAGI. After removal of 0 bases from V and 4 bases from J, the junction contained 11 bases not matched to a gene. The CDR3 runs 18 residues. Written as DNA, the CDR3 is TGTGCCAGCAGTTACTCCCTAGGTAGCGGGAGCGTCGCAGATACGCAGTATTTT. Translation: CASSYSLGSGSVADTQYF.

In this sample, this clonotype turned up a few times. The chain is built from TRBV20-1 and TRBJ2-3; D is ambiguous. CDR3 length: 14 amino acids. Germline values: CDR1 DFQATT, CDR2 SNEGSKA (reference sequence). V was trimmed by 5 bases and J by 4 bases, leaving 16 bases between them. CDR3 in DNA: TGCAGTGCTCACCGGGCCACCGGCCCAGATACGCAGTATTTT. It codes for CSAHRATGPDTQYF.